This is a list of T cell receptor beta chains from one sample in a study of blood T cell repertoires in COVID-19. Produced via immunoSEQ multiplex PCR; TCRdb's table is partial and in-frame only. The repertoire holds some 260,000 clones, around nine tenths seen once, with 8.8% in the top ten. Input material: PBMCs or T cells enriched from blood (not recorded which). Source of these receptors: a man in his forties who had recovered from COVID-19. CDR3s include the opening cysteine and the closing phenylalanine or tryptophan. The D gene is left open where the match is weak. Where a row states a size, it is once, few, many or the class of an expanded clone; other rows omit it.

j_call,d_call,clone_size,v_call,cdr3_aa,cdr3_nt
TRBJ1-4,.,.,TRBV6-5,CASRPAVANEKLFF,TGTGCCAGCAGACCGGCGGTGGCAAATGAAAAACTGTTTTTT
TRBJ1-2,TRBD1,.,TRBV5-8,CASSFLYQGAGGYTF,TGTGCCAGCAGCTTTTTGTATCAGGGGGCCGGAGGCTACACCTTC
TRBJ2-2,.,.,TRBV28,CASSSISGSTGELFF,TGTGCCAGCAGTTCAATATCGGGTAGCACCGGGGAGCTGTTTTTT
TRBJ1-1,.,.,TRBV10-3,CAISLAGGANQNTEAFF,TGTGCCATCAGTCTGGCCGGGGGGGCAAACCAAAACACTGAAGCTTTCTTT
TRBJ2-1,TRBD1,.,TRBV6-4,CASSPGQGVYNEQFF,TGTGCCAGCAGCCCGGGACAGGGGGTTTACAATGAGCAGTTCTTC
TRBJ2-2,.,.,TRBV7-8,CASSLTAGTNTGELFF,TGTGCCAGCAGCCTCACCGCGGGCACGAACACCGGGGAGCTGTTTTTT
TRBJ2-7,TRBD2,.,TRBV29-1,CSVEGEGSGRYEQYF,TGCAGCGTTGAAGGGGAGGGTAGCGGGAGGTACGAGCAGTACTTC
TRBJ1-1,.,.,TRBV2,CASSDFRPPRAFF,TGTGCCAGCAGTGATTTCCGCCCTCCGAGAGCTTTCTTT
TRBJ2-1,TRBD2,.,TRBV4-1,CASSQLLAGGYNEQFF,TGCGCCAGCAGCCAGCTCCTAGCGGGGGGTTACAATGAGCAGTTCTTC
TRBJ2-7,.,.,TRBV19,CATRRASSYEQYF,TGTGCCACCCGCAGGGCAAGCTCCTACGAGCAGTACTTC
TRBJ2-7,.,few,TRBV9,CASSVAGSYYEQYF,TGTGCCAGCAGCGTAGCCGGGAGCTACTACGAGCAGTACTTC
TRBJ2-3,TRBD2,.,TRBV30,CAWKTSGGTDTQYF,TGTGCCTGGAAAACTAGCGGGGGGACGGATACGCAGTATTTT
TRBJ2-1,.,.,TRBV30,CAWSGNNEQFF,TGTGCCTGGAGTGGTAACAATGAGCAGTTCTTC
TRBJ1-2,.,.,TRBV12-3/TRBV12-4,CAILSGTNYGYTF,TGTGCCATTCTTTCGGGAACTAACTATGGCTACACCTTC
TRBJ1-1,.,.,TRBV5-1,CASIPPRYLTEAFF,TGCGCCAGCATTCCCCCCCGTTACTTGACTGAAGCTTTCTTT
TRBJ2-7,.,.,TRBV27,CASSLSPGSPYEQYF,TGTGCCAGCAGTTTATCTCCCGGGAGCCCCTACGAGCAGTACTTC
TRBJ1-2,TRBD1,.,TRBV7-9,CASSLGQNYGYTF,TGTGCCAGCAGCCTGGGACAGAACTATGGCTACACCTTC
TRBJ1-3,.,.,TRBV30,CAWIHSGNTIYF,TGTGCCTGGATCCACTCTGGAAACACCATATATTTT
TRBJ2-2,TRBD1,.,TRBV3-1/TRBV3-2,CASSQGTGGYTGELFF,TGTGCCAGCAGCCAAGGGACAGGGGGCTACACCGGGGAGCTGTTTTTT
TRBJ2-7,TRBD2,.,TRBV15,CATSHSSGGAYEQYF,TGTGCCACCAGCCACTCTAGCGGGGGAGCCTACGAGCAGTACTTC
TRBJ2-7,.,.,TRBV5-1,CASSPPAGFFGEVYEQYF,TGCGCCAGCAGCCCACCGGCGGGGTTCTTCGGGGAGGTATACGAGCAGTACTTC
TRBJ1-2,.,once,TRBV6-9,CASSYSTTLGARNYGYTF,TGTGCCAGCAGTTATTCGACGACGTTAGGGGCGCGTAACTATGGCTACACCTTC
TRBJ2-7,.,.,TRBV15,CATSGERSSYEQYF,TGTGCCACCAGCGGAGAAAGGAGCTCCTACGAGCAGTACTTC
TRBJ1-5,.,.,TRBV12-3/TRBV12-4,CASSPEGGQPQHF,TGTGCCAGCAGTCCAGAGGGGGGGCAGCCCCAGCATTTT
TRBJ1-4,.,.,TRBV30,CAWKPAGNHEKLFF,TGTGCCTGGAAACCAGCCGGGAACCATGAAAAACTGTTTTTT
TRBJ2-2,.,.,TRBV11-3,CASSPLQGNTGELFF,TGTGCCAGCAGCCCTCTACAGGGAAACACCGGGGAGCTGTTTTTT
TRBJ2-7,.,.,TRBV6-2/TRBV6-3,CASSSTRQDHYEQYF,TGTGCCAGCAGTTCCACCCGACAGGACCATTACGAGCAGTACTTC
TRBJ2-7,TRBD2,.,TRBV27,CASSFSSGASYEQYF,TGTGCCAGCAGTTTTAGCAGCGGGGCTAGCTACGAGCAGTACTTC
TRBJ1-6,TRBD1,once,TRBV20-1,CSASDRAPSGNSPLHF,TGCAGTGCTAGTGACAGGGCGCCCTCGGGTAATTCACCCCTCCACTTT
TRBJ2-7,TRBD2,.,TRBV3-1/TRBV3-2,CASSQEGWGGPSYEQYF,TGTGCCAGCAGCCAAGAGGGATGGGGGGGACCCTCCTACGAGCAGTACTTC
TRBJ2-7,.,once,TRBV7-9,CASRPPAAPSYEQYF,TGTGCCAGCAGACCTCCGGCGGCCCCTTCCTACGAGCAGTACTTC
TRBJ1-2,.,.,TRBV9,CASSGTNNYGYTF,TGTGCCAGCAGCGGGACAAATAACTATGGCTACACCTTC
TRBJ1-1,.,.,TRBV6-5,CASSKLQGILAFF,TGTGCCAGCAGTAAGCTGCAGGGTATTTTGGCTTTCTTT
TRBJ2-1,TRBD1,once,TRBV7-8,CASSIQTGGNEQFF,TGTGCCAGCAGCATTCAGACAGGGGGAAATGAGCAGTTCTTC
TRBJ1-6,.,.,TRBV11-1,CASSRTGNNSPLHF,TGTGCCAGCAGCCGAACAGGGAATAATTCACCCCTCCACTTT
TRBJ2-2,TRBD2,.,TRBV9,CASSPSSGRASGELFF,TGTGCCAGCAGCCCATCTAGCGGGAGGGCTAGCGGGGAGCTGTTTTTT
TRBJ1-2,TRBD1,.,TRBV5-4,CASSSLVPRRDRVYGYTF,TGTGCCAGCAGCTCCCTGGTCCCGCGCCGGGACAGGGTCTATGGCTACACCTTC
TRBJ2-2,.,.,TRBV21-1,CASSTGGHTGELFF,TGTGCCAGCAGCACGGGGGGCCACACCGGGGAGCTGTTTTTT
TRBJ2-7,TRBD2,.,TRBV5-4,CASSPRPLLAGVSYEQYF,TGTGCCAGCAGCCCTCGACCACTGCTAGCGGGAGTAAGCTACGAGCAGTACTTC
TRBJ1-1,TRBD1,.,TRBV5-1,CASSLEAQTGLNTEAFF,TGCGCCAGCAGCTTGGAAGCCCAGACAGGGTTGAACACTGAAGCTTTCTTT
TRBJ2-3,TRBD2,.,TRBV24-1,CATSDPGLARSTDTQYF,TGTGCCACCAGTGACCCCGGACTAGCGAGAAGCACAGATACGCAGTATTTT
TRBJ2-5,TRBD2,few,TRBV5-1,CASSLGLAGGLYQETQYF,TGCGCCAGCAGCTTAGGACTAGCGGGGGGACTGTACCAAGAGACCCAGTACTTC
TRBJ2-2,TRBD2,few,TRBV3-1/TRBV3-2,CASSQFPSGVTGELFF,TGTGCCAGCAGCCAATTTCCTAGCGGGGTCACCGGGGAGCTGTTTTTT
TRBJ2-7,.,.,TRBV4-2,CASSQASGSSLEQYF,TGTGCCAGCAGCCAAGCGTCGGGGAGCTCTCTCGAGCAGTACTTC